Only one count was recorded for the clone carrying this T cell receptor beta chain. Its matching antigen is unknown. The data were produced by immunoSEQ multiplex PCR, yet TCRdb's version contains in-frame clones alone and is incomplete. The sample lists about 23,000 clones, about four fifths occurring once. These data are taken from a study of somatic mutations in cytotoxic T cells in rheumatoid arthritis. Study-wide results and limits: The study found that the largest CD8+ clone exceeded 20% of CD8+ cells in about an eighth of the 65 patients. Relative to age-matched healthy controls, rheumatoid arthritis patients did not differ significantly in CD8+ T-cell clonality.

The V gene lost 3 bases and the J gene lost 2 bases, with 19 bases spanning the gap. Germline loops: CDR1 WSHSY, CDR2 SAAADI. The CDR3 length is 17 residues. Isolation of the CD4+ and CD8+ populations was accomplished via positive magnetic bead selection, with purity assessed by flow cytometry. This clonotype was sampled from an adult with rheumatoid arthritis. The material sequenced was CD8+ T cells sorted from blood. V and J are TRBV10-2 and TRBJ1-1, with D tentatively TRBD1 (6 bases). This CDR3 is CASSELRGEGPNTEAFF. The CDR3 bases are TGCGCCAGCAGTGAATTGAGGGGGGAGGGGCCAAACACTGAAGCTTTCTTT.